Given below is one T cell receptor beta chain in context. Its cognate antigen is unknown. The CDR3 totals 19 residues. Unmatched junction bases numbered 12, after V lost 4 bases and J lost 4 bases. CDR1 is MNHEY, CDR2 SMNVEV, per germline (reference sequence). The method was immunoSEQ multiplex PCR; TCRdb's version includes in-frame clones alone and lacks a portion of them. The sample contains roughly 110,000 clones, about 85% of which appear only once. This sample is part of a study of cytomegalovirus exposure and HLA in healthy donors. Broader study findings: According to a subsequent analysis, TCR clusters from the first cohort were inclined to appear together in the roughly 110 validation repertoires. Reportedly, cytomegalovirus status was diagnosed with high sensitivity and specificity. TCR beta chains numbering roughly 150 were designated cytomegalovirus-associated.

The chain has TRBV27 and TRBJ2-1; TRBD2 agrees at 14 bases. The receptor's source is a woman younger than 35 in good health and CMV-seropositive. Sequencing input: PBMCs. CDR3 sequence reads: CASSCPRLAGGHPYNEQFF. CDR3 coding DNA: TGTGCCAGCAGTTGCCCCCGACTAGCGGGGGGGCATCCGTACAATGAGCAGTTCTTC.